The present TCR beta chain was sequenced within a study of shared clonotypes between healthy human individuals. The assay was immunoSEQ multiplex PCR, and TCRdb's table has in-frame clones only and misses some. The data show around 940,000 clones, with about 80% seen just once and around 1.4% held by the top ten. The V and J ends lost 6 bases and 7 bases, in that order; junction bases with no gene match: 3. This CDR3 has 13 amino acids. From germline, CDR1 is MNHNY and CDR2 SVGAGI (reference sequence). This sequence originates from a young man in good health. The sample was memory CD4+ T cells sorted from blood. Subset of the sample: CD45RA-negative fraction. The genes are TRBV6-6 and TRBJ1-4, with 9 bases that match TRBD1. The CDR3 loop is CASRGTGSEKLFF. The CDR3 region has the DNA TGTGCCAGCAGGGGGACAGGGAGTGAAAAACTGTTTTTT.